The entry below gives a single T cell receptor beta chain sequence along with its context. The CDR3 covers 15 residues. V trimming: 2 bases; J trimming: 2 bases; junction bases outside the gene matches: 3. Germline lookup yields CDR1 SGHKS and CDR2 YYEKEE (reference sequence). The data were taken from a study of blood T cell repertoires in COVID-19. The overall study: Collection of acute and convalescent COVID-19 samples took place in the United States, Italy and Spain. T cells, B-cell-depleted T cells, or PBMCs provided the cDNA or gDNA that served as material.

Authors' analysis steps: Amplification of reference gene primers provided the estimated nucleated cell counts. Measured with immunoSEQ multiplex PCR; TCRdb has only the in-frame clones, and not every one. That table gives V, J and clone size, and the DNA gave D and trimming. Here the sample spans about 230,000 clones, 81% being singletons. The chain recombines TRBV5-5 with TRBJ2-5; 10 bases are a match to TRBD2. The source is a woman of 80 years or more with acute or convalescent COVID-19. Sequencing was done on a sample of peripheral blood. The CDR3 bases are TGTGCCAGCAGCTTCAATAGCGGGGGGCAAGAGACCCAGTACTTC. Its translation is CASSFNSGGQETQYF.